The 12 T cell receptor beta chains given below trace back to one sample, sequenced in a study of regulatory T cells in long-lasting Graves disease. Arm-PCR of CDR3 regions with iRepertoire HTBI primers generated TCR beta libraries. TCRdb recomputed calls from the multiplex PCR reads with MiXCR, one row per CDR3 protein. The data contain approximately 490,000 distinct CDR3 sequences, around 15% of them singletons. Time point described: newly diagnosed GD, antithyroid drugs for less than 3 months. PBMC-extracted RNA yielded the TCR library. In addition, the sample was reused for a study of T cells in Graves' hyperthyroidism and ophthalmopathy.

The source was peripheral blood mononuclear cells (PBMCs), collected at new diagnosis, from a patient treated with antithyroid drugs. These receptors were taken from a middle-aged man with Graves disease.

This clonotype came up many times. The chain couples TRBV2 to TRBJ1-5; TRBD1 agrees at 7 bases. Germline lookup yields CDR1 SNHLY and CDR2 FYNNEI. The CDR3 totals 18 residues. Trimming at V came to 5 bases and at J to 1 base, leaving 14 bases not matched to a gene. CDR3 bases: TGTGCCAGCAGTCATAGGGCACAGGGGCCGTCCAGCAATCAGCCCCAGCATTTT. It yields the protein CASSHRAQGPSSNQPQHF.

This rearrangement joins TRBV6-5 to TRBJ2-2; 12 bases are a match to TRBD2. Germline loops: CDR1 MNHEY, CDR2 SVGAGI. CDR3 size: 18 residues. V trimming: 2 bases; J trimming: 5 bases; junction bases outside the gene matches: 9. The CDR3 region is CASSYPMTSGGGTGELFF. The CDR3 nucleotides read TGTGCCAGCAGTTACCCCATGACTAGCGGGGGCGGAACCGGGGAGCTGTTTTTT.

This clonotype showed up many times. Here the CDR3 reads CASSFAGIQYF. As DNA, the CDR3 is TGTGCCAGCAGCTTTGCCGGCATTCAGTACTTC. The gene calls are TRBV11-2 and TRBJ2-4; no firm D call. Germline V lookup: CDR1 SGHAT, CDR2 FQNNGV. CDR3 length equals 11 residues. Trimming left V 3 bases short and J 9 bases short, with 6 bases between.

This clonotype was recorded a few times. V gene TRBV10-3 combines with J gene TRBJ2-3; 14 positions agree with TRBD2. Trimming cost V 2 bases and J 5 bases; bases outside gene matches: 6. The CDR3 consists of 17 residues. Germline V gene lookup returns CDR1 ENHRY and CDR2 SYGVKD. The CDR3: CAISETTSGRAKDTQYF. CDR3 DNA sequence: TGTGCCATCAGTGAGACGACTAGCGGGAGGGCTAAAGATACGCAGTATTTT.

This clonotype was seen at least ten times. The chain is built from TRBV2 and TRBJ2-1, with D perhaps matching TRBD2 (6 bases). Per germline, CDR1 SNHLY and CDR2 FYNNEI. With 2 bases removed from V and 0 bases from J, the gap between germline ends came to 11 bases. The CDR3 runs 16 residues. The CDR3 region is CASSETRGSSYNEQFF. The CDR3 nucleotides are TGTGCCAGCAGTGAAACACGGGGGAGCTCCTACAATGAGCAGTTCTTC.

CDR3 nucleotides: TGTGGGAGCGGGGAAATGGGGGCAGATACGCAGTATTTT. It is translated as CGSGEMGADTQYF. The chain links TRBV7-9 to TRBJ2-3; 7 bases line up with TRBD2. The CDR3 contains 13 residues. Germline V gene data show CDR1 as SEHNR and CDR2 as FQNEAQ (reference sequence). Variable domain in full (rest from reference TRBV7-9 and TRBJ2-3): DTGVSQNPRHKITKRGQNVTFRCDPISEHNRLYWYRQTLGQGPEFLTYFQNEAQLEKSRLLSDRFSAERPKGSFSTLEIQRTEQGDSAMYLCGSGEMGADTQYFGPGTRLTVL.

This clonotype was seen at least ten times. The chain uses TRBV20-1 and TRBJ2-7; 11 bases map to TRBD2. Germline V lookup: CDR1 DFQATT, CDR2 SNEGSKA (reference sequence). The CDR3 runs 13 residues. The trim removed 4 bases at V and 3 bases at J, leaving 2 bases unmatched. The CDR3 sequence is CSATGTSGYEQYF. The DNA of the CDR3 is TGCAGTGCTACCGGGACTAGCGGCTACGAGCAGTACTTC.

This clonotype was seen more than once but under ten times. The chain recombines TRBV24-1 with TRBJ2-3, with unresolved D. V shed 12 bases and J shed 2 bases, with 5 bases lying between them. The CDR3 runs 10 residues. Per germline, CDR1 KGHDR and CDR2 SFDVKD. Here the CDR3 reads CALFTDTQYF. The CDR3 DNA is TGTGCCCTATTCACAGATACGCAGTATTTT.

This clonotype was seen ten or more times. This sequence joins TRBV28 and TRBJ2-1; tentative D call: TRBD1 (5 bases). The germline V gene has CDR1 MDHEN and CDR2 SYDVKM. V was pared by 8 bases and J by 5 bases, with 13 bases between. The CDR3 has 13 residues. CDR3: CASSLDSHNEQFF. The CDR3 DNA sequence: TGTGCCAGCTCACTTGACAGCCACAATGAGCAGTTCTTC.

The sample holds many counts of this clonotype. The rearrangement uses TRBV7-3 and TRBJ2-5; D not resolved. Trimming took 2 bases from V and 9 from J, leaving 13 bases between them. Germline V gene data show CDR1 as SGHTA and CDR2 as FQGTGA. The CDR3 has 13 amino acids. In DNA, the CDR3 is TGTGCCAGCAGCTTACTGCCCTTTGAGGCCCAGTACTTC. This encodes CASSLLPFEAQYF. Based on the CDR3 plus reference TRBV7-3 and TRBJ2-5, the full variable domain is GAGVSQTPSNKVTEKGKYVELRCDPISGHTALYWYRQSLGQGPEFLIYFQGTGAADDSGLPNDRFFAVRPEGSVSTLKIQRTERGDSAVYLCASSLLPFEAQYFGPGTRLLVL.

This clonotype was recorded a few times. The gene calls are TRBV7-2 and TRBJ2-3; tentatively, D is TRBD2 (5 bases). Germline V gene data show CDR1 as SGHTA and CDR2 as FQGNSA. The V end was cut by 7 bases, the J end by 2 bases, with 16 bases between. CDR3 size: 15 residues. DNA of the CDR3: TGTGCCAGCACCCTCAACCCGGGGATCACAGATACGCAGTATTTT. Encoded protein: CASTLNPGITDTQYF.

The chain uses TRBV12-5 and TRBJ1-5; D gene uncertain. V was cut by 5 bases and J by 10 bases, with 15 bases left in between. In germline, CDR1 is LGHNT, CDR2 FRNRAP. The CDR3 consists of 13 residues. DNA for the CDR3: TGTGCTAGTGGTCTCGAACCGTTACATCCCCAGCATTTT. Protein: CASGLEPLHPQHF.